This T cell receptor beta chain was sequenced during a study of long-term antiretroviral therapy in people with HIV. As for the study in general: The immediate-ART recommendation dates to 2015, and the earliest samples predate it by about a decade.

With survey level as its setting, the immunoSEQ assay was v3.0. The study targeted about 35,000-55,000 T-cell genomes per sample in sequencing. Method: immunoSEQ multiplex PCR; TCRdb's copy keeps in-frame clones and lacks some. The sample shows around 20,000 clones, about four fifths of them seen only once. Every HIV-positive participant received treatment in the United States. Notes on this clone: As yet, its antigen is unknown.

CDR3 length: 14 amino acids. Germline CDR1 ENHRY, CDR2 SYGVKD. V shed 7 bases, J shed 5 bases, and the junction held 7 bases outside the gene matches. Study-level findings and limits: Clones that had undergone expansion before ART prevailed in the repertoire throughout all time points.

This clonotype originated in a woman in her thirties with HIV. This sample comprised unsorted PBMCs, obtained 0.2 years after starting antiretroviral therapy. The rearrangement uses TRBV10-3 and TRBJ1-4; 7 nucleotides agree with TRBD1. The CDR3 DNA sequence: TGTGCCATCAAACGGGACAGAACAAATGAAAAACTGTTTTTT. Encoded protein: CAIKRDRTNEKLFF.